This paragraph covers one T cell receptor beta chain sequence. The antigen remains undetermined. The V end lost 2 bases, the J end lost 9 bases, and 10 bases lay between the germline ends. The germline gives CDR1 LGHDT, CDR2 YNNKEL (reference sequence). The CDR3 is 12 amino acids. The sample comes from a study of blood T cells in healthy people across ages. Study findings and constraints: Unknown donor CMV status possibly confounded expanded clonotype changes.

The use of a sample-barcoded 5' primer and a J-beta primer mix characterized a second PCR of about 7 to 12 cycles. TCRdb re-derived calls from the 5' RACE reads in MiXCR, one entry per CDR3 protein. The repertoire holds more than 900,000 distinct CDR3 sequences, about 25% seen once, with approximately 0.75% in the top ten. The same sample was also used in a study of T cells of mothers and their children. From that study: Each donor was one of three healthy Caucasian mothers or one of their six children.

The sample consisted of blood. The rearrangement joins TRBV3-1 to TRBJ1-2, with D hard to call. The clonotype was recovered from a girl aged 2 to 10 in good health. The CDR3 reads CASSQLGESYTF. The CDR3 nucleotides are TGTGCCAGCAGCCAACTCGGGGAGAGCTACACCTTC.